These 14 T cell receptor beta chains were all obtained from the same sample, sequenced in a study of blood T cell repertoires in COVID-19. Sequencing was performed with immunoSEQ multiplex PCR; in TCRdb, only in-frame clones are kept and a portion is missing. The table has approximately 290,000 clones, 91% seen once; the top ten hold 2.2%. The sample consisted of peripheral blood. These receptors were collected from a woman aged 25 to 39 with COVID-19, enrolled during active disease.

The CDR3 sequence is CAISGDTGLLGYTF. In DNA form, the CDR3 reads TGTGCCATCAGTGGGGATACAGGGCTTCTTGGCTACACCTTC. The chain has TRBV10-3 and TRBJ1-2, with D perhaps matching TRBD1 (6 bases). This CDR3 has 14 amino acids. Germline CDR1 and CDR2: ENHRY and SYGVKD. The V and J ends lost 4 bases and 7 bases respectively, with 16 bases between them.

The chain carries TRBV7-8 and TRBJ2-2; TRBD2 is a possible D gene (7 bases). The CDR3 is made up of 17 amino acids. Per the germline V gene, CDR1 is SGHVS and CDR2 is FQNEAQ. The V and J ends lost 1 base and 5 bases respectively, with 17 bases between them. In nucleotides, the CDR3 is TGTGCCAGCAGCTTAGGCCCCGGGGGGCGGTTGACCGGGGAGCTGTTTTTT. It specifies CASSLGPGGRLTGELFF.

A single count supports this clone. The chain has TRBV6-6 and TRBJ2-1; D ambiguous. The CDR3 is 12 residues long. CDR1 and CDR2 (germline): MNHNY, SVGAGI (reference sequence). Trimming cost V 6 bases and J 6 bases, with 9 bases left between them. The CDR3 sequence: CASSSIANEQFF. The CDR3 nucleotides are TGTGCCAGCAGCAGTATCGCCAATGAGCAGTTCTTC.

The chain carries TRBV7-2 and TRBJ2-7; perhaps TRBD1 as D (6 bases). V was cut by 4 bases and J by 2 bases, with 9 bases left in between. The germline V gene has CDR1 SGHTA and CDR2 FQGNSA. CDR3 length equals 13 residues. The CDR3 coding sequence is TGTGCCAGCAGCTGGCGGACAGCCTACGAGCAGTACTTC. This sequence encodes CASSWRTAYEQYF. The complete variable domain, with remaining parts taken from reference TRBV7-2 and TRBJ2-7, reads GAGVSQSPSNKVTEKGKDVELRCDPISGHTALYWYRQSLGQGLEFLIYFQGNSAPDKSGLPSDRFSAERTGGSVSTLTIQRTQQEDSAVYLCASSWRTAYEQYFGPGTRLTVT.

V is TRBV20-1 and J is TRBJ2-1, with TRBD2 identical over 8 bases. CDR3 length: 16 residues. The germline CDR1 and CDR2 sequences are DFQATT and SNEGSKA (reference sequence). V was pared by 3 bases and J by 4 bases, with 11 bases of the junction left unmatched. As DNA, the CDR3 is TGCAGTGCTAGTCCACCGAAACTAGCGGTATACAATGAGCAGTTCTTC. This encodes CSASPPKLAVYNEQFF.

The genes are TRBV2 and TRBJ1-2, with a weak D call TRBD1 (5 bases). The V and J ends lost 0 bases and 8 bases respectively, with 16 bases between them. Germline V gene lookup returns CDR1 SNHLY and CDR2 FYNNEI. This CDR3 comprises 15 residues. Here the CDR3 reads CASSEASGTTEGYTF. In nucleotides, the CDR3 is TGTGCCAGCAGTGAAGCGTCGGGGACTACCGAAGGCTACACCTTC.

The chain joins TRBV19 to TRBJ1-1; the D gene is possibly TRBD1 (6 bases). The V end lost 2 bases, the J end lost 1 base, and 11 bases lay between the germline ends. This CDR3 comprises 15 residues. Germline loops: CDR1 LNHDA, CDR2 SQIVND (reference sequence). CDR3 nucleotides: TGTGCCAGTAGTATATGGGACATAGGGAACACTGAAGCTTTCTTT. Its translation is CASSIWDIGNTEAFF.

The chain recombines TRBV18 with TRBJ2-5, with TRBD1 matching 7 bases. Germline trimming cut 2 bases from V and 5 bases from J; bases unmatched to any gene: 11. Per germline, CDR1 KGHSH and CDR2 LQKENI. CDR3 size: 16 residues. The CDR3: CASSPTGVTTTETQYF. The CDR3 DNA is TGTGCCAGCTCACCAACAGGGGTGACTACAACGGAGACCCAGTACTTC.

V gene TRBV18 combines with J gene TRBJ2-1, with 10 bases lining up with TRBD2. The CDR3 is 15 residues long. The trim removed 0 bases at V and 8 bases at J, leaving 4 bases unmatched. The germline gives CDR1 KGHSH, CDR2 LQKENI. CDR3 residues: CASSPPASGSDEQFF. CDR3 nucleotides: TGTGCCAGCTCACCACCGGCTAGCGGGAGTGATGAGCAGTTCTTC.

This clone was picked up one time. The rearrangement joins TRBV7-6 to TRBJ2-7; maybe TRBD1 (6 bases). This CDR3 comprises 16 residues. Germline V gives CDR1 SGHVS, CDR2 FNYEAQ. The V end lost 2 bases, the J end lost 4 bases, and 18 bases lay between the germline ends. CDR3 coding DNA: TGTGCCAGCAGCTTAACTCCAGGGGTGGGCCTTTACGAGCAGTACTTC. Protein sequence: CASSLTPGVGLYEQYF.

The chain is built from TRBV27 and TRBJ1-2; 7 positions match TRBD1. The CDR3 contains 13 residues. From germline, CDR1 is MNHEY and CDR2 SMNVEV (reference sequence). J was trimmed by 6 bases and V by 3 bases; bases with no gene match: 4. In DNA form, the CDR3 reads TGTGCCAGCAGTTTCGACAGGGAGCATGGCTACACCTTC. It yields the protein CASSFDREHGYTF.

The V and J genes are TRBV28 and TRBJ2-3; TRBD1 matches at 7 bases. Germline CDR1 is MDHEN and CDR2 is SYDVKM. CDR3 size: 16 residues. The V and J ends lost 2 bases and 2 bases, in that order; junction bases with no gene match: 7. CDR3 DNA sequence: TGTGCCAGCAGTTTACCCGGGACAGCTTACACAGATACGCAGTATTTT. This codes for CASSLPGTAYTDTQYF.

The chain combines TRBV6-2 or TRBV6-3 with TRBJ1-1; D is perhaps TRBD1 (5 bases). V shed 2 bases and J shed 3 bases, with 10 bases lying between them. Germline V gene sequence: CDR1 MNHEY, CDR2 SVGEGT. There are 14 residues in the CDR3. The CDR3 coding sequence is TGTGCCAGCAGTTACAAGGTCAGGGACACTGAAGCTTTCTTT. Residues: CASSYKVRDTEAFF.

The sample holds a few counts of this clone. The rearrangement uses TRBV15 and TRBJ1-3, with TRBD1 matching 10 bases. Per the germline V gene, CDR1 is LNHNV and CDR2 is YYDKDF (reference sequence). This CDR3 comprises 18 residues. V gave up 0 bases and J gave up 1 base; unmatched junction bases: 6. For the CDR3, the DNA is TGTGCCACCAGCAGAGATCCCGACAGGGGGCTTTCTGGAAACACCATATATTTT. Its translation is CATSRDPDRGLSGNTIYF.